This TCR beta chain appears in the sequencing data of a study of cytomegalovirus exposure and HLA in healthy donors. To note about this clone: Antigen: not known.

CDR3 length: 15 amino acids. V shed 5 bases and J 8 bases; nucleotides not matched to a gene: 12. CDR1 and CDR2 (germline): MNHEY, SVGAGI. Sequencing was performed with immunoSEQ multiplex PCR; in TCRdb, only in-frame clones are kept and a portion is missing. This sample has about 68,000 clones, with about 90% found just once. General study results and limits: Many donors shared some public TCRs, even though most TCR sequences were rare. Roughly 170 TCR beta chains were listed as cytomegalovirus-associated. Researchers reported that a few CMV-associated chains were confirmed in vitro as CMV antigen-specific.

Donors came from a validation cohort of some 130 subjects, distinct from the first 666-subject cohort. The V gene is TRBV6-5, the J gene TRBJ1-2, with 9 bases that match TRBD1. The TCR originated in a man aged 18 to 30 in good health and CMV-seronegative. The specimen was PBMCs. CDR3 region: CASSLTTGGVEGYTF. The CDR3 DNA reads TGTGCCAGCAGTCTCACCACAGGGGGCGTGGAAGGCTACACCTTC.